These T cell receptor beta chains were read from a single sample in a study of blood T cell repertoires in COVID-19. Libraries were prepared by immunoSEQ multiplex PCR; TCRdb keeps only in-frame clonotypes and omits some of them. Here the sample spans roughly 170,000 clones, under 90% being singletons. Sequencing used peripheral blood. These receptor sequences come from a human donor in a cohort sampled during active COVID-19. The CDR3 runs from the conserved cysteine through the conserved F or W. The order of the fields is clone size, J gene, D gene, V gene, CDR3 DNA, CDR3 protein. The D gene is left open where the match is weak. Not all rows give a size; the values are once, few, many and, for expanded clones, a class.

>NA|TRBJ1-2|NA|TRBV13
TGTGCCAGCAGCTTAGTGGGAGTGGACTATGGCTACACCTTC
CASSLVGVDYGYTF
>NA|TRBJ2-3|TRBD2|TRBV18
TGTGCCAGCTCACCATCGGCTAGCGGGGCCGGCGGGGATACGCAGTATTTT
CASSPSASGAGGDTQYF
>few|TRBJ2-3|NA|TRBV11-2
TGTGCCAGCAGCTTAGGGCAGGATACGCAGTATTTT
CASSLGQDTQYF
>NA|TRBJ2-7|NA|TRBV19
TGTGCCAGTAGTATTGACAGGTCTTCCTACGAGCAGTACTTC
CASSIDRSSYEQYF
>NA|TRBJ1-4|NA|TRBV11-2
TGTGCCAGCAGCCCCGGGACAAATGAAAAACTGTTTTTT
CASSPGTNEKLFF
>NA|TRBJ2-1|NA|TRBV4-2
TGTGCCAGCAGCCGGGGTAGCGGAAACTACAATGAGCAGTTCTTC
CASSRGSGNYNEQFF
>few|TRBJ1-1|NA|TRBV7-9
TGTGCCAGCAGCGGGAGCGGTCGGTCTGAAGCTTTCTTT
CASSGSGRSEAFF
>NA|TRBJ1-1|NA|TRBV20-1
TGCAGTGCTGGCAGGGTTTCCGAAGCTTTCTTT
CSAGRVSEAFF
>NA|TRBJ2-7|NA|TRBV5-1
TGCGCCAGCAGACTGGACACCTCCTACGAGCAGTACTTC
CASRLDTSYEQYF
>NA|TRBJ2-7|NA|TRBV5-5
TGTGCCAGCAGCTTGCTGTCCTACGAGCAGTACTTC
CASSLLSYEQYF
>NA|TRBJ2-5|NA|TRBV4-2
TGTGCCAGCAGCCAAGATCCAGAAGGGGCAGTAGAGACCCAGTACTTC
CASSQDPEGAVETQYF
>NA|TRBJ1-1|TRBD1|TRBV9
TGTGCCAGCGGCACAGGGGAAGTTGACACTGAAGCTTTCTTT
CASGTGEVDTEAFF
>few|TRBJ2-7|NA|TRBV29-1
TGCAGCGTTTTGACAGGCCACGGCGAGCAGTACTTC
CSVLTGHGEQYF
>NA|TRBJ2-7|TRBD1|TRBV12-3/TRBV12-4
TGTGCCAGCAGCCATCACAGGGGCGAGCAGTACTTC
CASSHHRGEQYF
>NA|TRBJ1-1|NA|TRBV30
TGTGCCTGGAGTGTAAGCATGAACACTGAAGCTTTCTTT
CAWSVSMNTEAFF
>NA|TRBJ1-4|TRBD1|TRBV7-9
TGTGCCAGCAGCGAAGGGACAGGGGTAGGGTCAAAACTGTTTTTT
CASSEGTGVGSKLFF
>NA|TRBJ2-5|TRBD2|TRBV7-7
TGTGCTAGCAGCTTCGGGACTAGCGGGGGCCAAGAGACCCAGTACTTC
CASSFGTSGGQETQYF
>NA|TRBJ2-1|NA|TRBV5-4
TGTGCCAGCAGCCCTAGACGGAACAATGAGCAGTTCTTC
CASSPRRNNEQFF
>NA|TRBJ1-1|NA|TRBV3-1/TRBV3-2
TGTGCCAGCAGCCGGGACCTTGGGGGGGGCGCTTTCTTT
CASSRDLGGGAFF
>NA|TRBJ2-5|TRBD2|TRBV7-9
TGTGCCAGCAGCTTACGGGATCTTAGCGGGGGGGCTCGGGAGACCCAGTACTTC
CASSLRDLSGGARETQYF
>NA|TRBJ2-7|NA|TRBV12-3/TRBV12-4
TGTGCCAGCAGCGCAGGGCCCTCCTACGAGCAGTACTTC
CASSAGPSYEQYF
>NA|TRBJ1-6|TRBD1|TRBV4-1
TGCGCCAGCAGCCCCCACCGGGAAGACAGGGCAGGCACACCCCTCCACTTT
CASSPHREDRAGTPLHF
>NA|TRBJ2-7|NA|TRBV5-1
TGCGCCAGCAGCGGACAGGACTACTACGAGCAGTACTTC
CASSGQDYYEQYF
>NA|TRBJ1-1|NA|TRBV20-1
TGCAGACCTACAGGGAACACTGAAGCTTTCTTT
CRPTGNTEAFF
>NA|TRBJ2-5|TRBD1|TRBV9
TGTGCCAGCAGCATCGGGACAGGGAGTTCAGAGACCCAGTACTTC
CASSIGTGSSETQYF
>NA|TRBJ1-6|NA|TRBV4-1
TGCGCCAGCGAGAGCGGGCATGGCACCCTCCACTTT
CASESGHGTLHF